This TCR beta chain is drawn from a study of blood T cell repertoires in COVID-19. The overall study: In each case, the material was cDNA or gDNA derived from T cells, B-cell-depleted T cells, or PBMCs.

Between the trimmed V and J ends, which lost 2 bases and 1 base, there was a span of 5 bases. Germline CDR1 is SEHNR and CDR2 is FQNEAQ (reference sequence). The CDR3 loop spans 13 amino acids. This clone was detected once. Methods used by the authors: Nucleated cell counts were estimated from reference gene primer amplification. Here immunoSEQ multiplex PCR was the method, and the copy in TCRdb shows in-frame clones only, minus some. V and J calls and clone size follow that table, whereas D and trimming were derived from the DNA. The data contain tens of thousands of clones, around 90% of them singletons.

This clonotype was obtained from a man in his forties with acute or convalescent COVID-19. The sequenced sample consisted of peripheral blood. The chain uses TRBV7-9 and TRBJ1-2; no definite D call. CDR3 sequence (DNA): TGTGCCAGCAGCTTATCCCGTAACTATGGCTACACCTTC. Residues: CASSLSRNYGYTF.